A single TCR beta chain is shown here with its context. Its matching antigen is unknown. CDR3 length equals 10 residues. V lost 3 bases and J lost 6, with 5 bases in between. The V gene's germline CDR1 is DFQATT and CDR2 SNEGSKA (reference sequence). This record belongs to a study of cytomegalovirus exposure and HLA in healthy donors. General study findings and limits: It was assumed in the presence/absence analyses that sequencing depth was roughly uniform across donors. In a later analysis, at a false discovery rate of 0.05, 15,000 to 20,000 TCR beta sequences matched HLA alleles.

Primers: 60 Vbeta forward and 13 Jbeta reverse. Produced via immunoSEQ multiplex PCR; TCRdb's table is partial and in-frame only. The data show some 98,000 clones, with roughly 81% seen just once and roughly 1.5% held by the top ten. This sequence was found in a man aged 40-49 years in good health and CMV-seronegative. The rearrangement joins TRBV20-1 to TRBJ2-5; D call uncertain. Sequencing used PBMCs. CDR3 loop: CSARSKTQYF. The DNA of the CDR3 is TGCAGTGCTAGGAGTAAGACCCAGTACTTC.